These T cell receptor beta chains were read from a single sample in a study of shared clonotypes between healthy human individuals. Profiled with immunoSEQ multiplex PCR; TCRdb holds only in-frame clones, not every one. The sample holds approximately 720,000 clones, 92% seen once. Sequencing was performed on naive CD8+ T cells sorted from blood. The receptors derive from a young man in good health. Each CDR3 is given with its conserved first and last residue. Each record gives: J gene, CDR3 length, clone size, V gene, D gene, CDR3 DNA, CDR3 protein. D genes are given only for firm matches. For some rows the clone size is stated as once, few or many, or as a class when expanded; others skip it.

j_gene: TRBJ2-3; len: 14; abundance: -; v_gene: TRBV7-9; d_gene: -; CDR3nt: TGTGCCAGCAGCCAAGCAACCGGGCCGGCAACGCAGTATTTT; CDR3aa: CASSQATGPATQYF
j_gene: TRBJ2-2; len: 16; abundance: -; v_gene: TRBV7-9; d_gene: -; CDR3nt: TGTGCCAGCTTATTCGAGACGGGAGCGAACACCGGGGAGCTGTTTTTT; CDR3aa: CASLFETGANTGELFF
j_gene: TRBJ2-1; len: 17; abundance: -; v_gene: TRBV7-9; d_gene: -; CDR3nt: TGTGCCAGCAGCTTATTTCTAGCAATAAAGGGGGGGAATGAGCAGTTCTTC; CDR3aa: CASSLFLAIKGGNEQFF
j_gene: TRBJ2-7; len: 17; abundance: -; v_gene: TRBV2; d_gene: TRBD1; CDR3nt: TGTGCCAGCAGTGGGGACAGGACAAAAGTATATTCCTACGAGCAGTACTTC; CDR3aa: CASSGDRTKVYSYEQYF
j_gene: TRBJ2-7; len: 15; abundance: -; v_gene: TRBV5-6; d_gene: -; CDR3nt: TGTGCCAGCAGCTTGGTGGCTAGCTGGAACTACGAGCAGTACTTC; CDR3aa: CASSLVASWNYEQYF
j_gene: TRBJ1-2; len: 13; abundance: -; v_gene: TRBV2; d_gene: -; CDR3nt: TGTGCCAGCAGTGGAAGGGCCAGCTATGGCTACACCTTC; CDR3aa: CASSGRASYGYTF
j_gene: TRBJ2-7; len: 13; abundance: once; v_gene: TRBV6-5; d_gene: TRBD2; CDR3nt: TGTGCCAGCAGTTACGGGGAGGGCTACGAGCAGTACTTC; CDR3aa: CASSYGEGYEQYF
j_gene: TRBJ1-2; len: 13; abundance: -; v_gene: TRBV27; d_gene: -; CDR3nt: TGTGCCAGCAGTTTCTCCAGGGCCCATGGCTACACCTTC; CDR3aa: CASSFSRAHGYTF
j_gene: TRBJ2-1; len: 17; abundance: -; v_gene: TRBV7-9; d_gene: -; CDR3nt: TGTGCCAGCAGCTTTGACACTATGGCTCGAATGGACAATGAGCAGTTCTTC; CDR3aa: CASSFDTMARMDNEQFF
j_gene: TRBJ1-1; len: 14; abundance: -; v_gene: TRBV4-1; d_gene: -; CDR3nt: TGCGCCAGCAGCCAAACTCTGGGCTACACTGAAGCTTTCTTT; CDR3aa: CASSQTLGYTEAFF
j_gene: TRBJ1-1; len: 16; abundance: -; v_gene: TRBV7-6; d_gene: TRBD1; CDR3nt: TGTGCCAGCAGCTTCCCGGGGGACAGGGGGAACACTGAAGCTTTCTTT; CDR3aa: CASSFPGDRGNTEAFF
j_gene: TRBJ1-2; len: 17; abundance: -; v_gene: TRBV21-1; d_gene: -; CDR3nt: TGTGCCAGCAGCAAAGGAGGTAGATGGACAGGGACGATGAGCTACACCTTC; CDR3aa: CASSKGGRWTGTMSYTF
j_gene: TRBJ2-7; len: 13; abundance: -; v_gene: TRBV10-2; d_gene: TRBD2; CDR3nt: TGCGCCAGCTGCGGGACTATTCCCTACGAGCAGTACTTC; CDR3aa: CASCGTIPYEQYF
j_gene: TRBJ1-5; len: 15; abundance: -; v_gene: TRBV27; d_gene: TRBD1; CDR3nt: TGTGCCAGCAGCCGGACAGGGGAGAGCAATCAGCCCCAGCATTTT; CDR3aa: CASSRTGESNQPQHF
j_gene: TRBJ1-4; len: 14; abundance: once; v_gene: TRBV27; d_gene: -; CDR3nt: TGTGCCAGCAGATCCGGGGCGACTAATGAAAAACTGTTTTTT; CDR3aa: CASRSGATNEKLFF
j_gene: TRBJ2-5; len: 14; abundance: -; v_gene: TRBV28; d_gene: TRBD2; CDR3nt: TGTGCCAGCACGCTAGCGGGAGATGATGAGACCCAGTACTTC; CDR3aa: CASTLAGDDETQYF
j_gene: TRBJ1-2; len: 13; abundance: -; v_gene: TRBV19; d_gene: -; CDR3nt: TGTGCCAGTAGTTTGGGACTTATGGGGGGCTACACCTTC; CDR3aa: CASSLGLMGGYTF
j_gene: TRBJ2-7; len: 14; abundance: -; v_gene: TRBV5-4; d_gene: TRBD1; CDR3nt: TGTGCCAGCAGCTTAAGACAGGGTTCCTACGAGCAGTACTTC; CDR3aa: CASSLRQGSYEQYF
j_gene: TRBJ1-2; len: 15; abundance: -; v_gene: TRBV13; d_gene: -; CDR3nt: TGTGCCAGCAGCCTTGACAGTCGTCAAGGTCATGGCTACACCTTC; CDR3aa: CASSLDSRQGHGYTF
j_gene: TRBJ2-7; len: 11; abundance: -; v_gene: TRBV11-2; d_gene: TRBD2; CDR3nt: TGTGCCAGCAGCTTCACGGGAGGGCAGTACTTC; CDR3aa: CASSFTGGQYF
j_gene: TRBJ1-5; len: 16; abundance: -; v_gene: TRBV5-5; d_gene: -; CDR3nt: TGTGCCAGCAGCTCCGGACTGGATGGGGTCAATCAGCCCCAGCATTTT; CDR3aa: CASSSGLDGVNQPQHF
j_gene: TRBJ1-2; len: 14; abundance: -; v_gene: TRBV7-9; d_gene: -; CDR3nt: TGTGCCAGCAGCCCCCGGGACACCAACTATGGCTACACCTTC; CDR3aa: CASSPRDTNYGYTF
j_gene: TRBJ2-1; len: 14; abundance: -; v_gene: TRBV11-2; d_gene: TRBD1; CDR3nt: TGTGCCAGCAGCGCCTCGACAGGGTACGGTGAGCAGTTCTTC; CDR3aa: CASSASTGYGEQFF
j_gene: TRBJ2-1; len: 17; abundance: -; v_gene: TRBV19; d_gene: TRBD2; CDR3nt: TGTGCCAGTAGTATATGGGGACGGGAGGCGGGATACAATGAGCAGTTCTTC; CDR3aa: CASSIWGREAGYNEQFF
j_gene: TRBJ2-7; len: 13; abundance: once; v_gene: TRBV29-1; d_gene: -; CDR3nt: TGCAGCGTTGAAGCGACTGCCTACGAGGAGCAGTACTTC; CDR3aa: CSVEATAYEEQYF
j_gene: TRBJ2-1; len: 14; abundance: -; v_gene: TRBV14; d_gene: TRBD2; CDR3nt: TGTGCCAGCAGCCCCGGGACTAGCGTTTTTGAGCAGTTCTTC; CDR3aa: CASSPGTSVFEQFF
j_gene: TRBJ2-5; len: 15; abundance: -; v_gene: TRBV11-3; d_gene: -; CDR3nt: TGTGCCAGCAGCCTGAAGGACGGAGTCCAAGAGACCCAGTACTTC; CDR3aa: CASSLKDGVQETQYF
j_gene: TRBJ2-1; len: 16; abundance: -; v_gene: TRBV4-2; d_gene: TRBD2; CDR3nt: TGTGCCAGCAGCTACAGGGCGGGAGGGCCGTACAATGAGCAGTTCTTC; CDR3aa: CASSYRAGGPYNEQFF
j_gene: TRBJ2-3; len: 20; abundance: -; v_gene: TRBV14; d_gene: TRBD2; CDR3nt: TGTGCCAGCAGCCAAGATCGCCGCGGGAGTTTCGACTCAACCACAGATACGCAGTATTTT; CDR3aa: CASSQDRRGSFDSTTDTQYF
j_gene: TRBJ2-1; len: 15; abundance: -; v_gene: TRBV5-5; d_gene: -; CDR3nt: TGTGCCAGCAGCTTGGAGGTCCTCTCCTACAATGAGCAGTTCTTC; CDR3aa: CASSLEVLSYNEQFF
j_gene: TRBJ2-2; len: 13; abundance: -; v_gene: TRBV9; d_gene: -; CDR3nt: TGTGCCAGCAGCCCTCCCGTTACCGGGGAGCTGTTTTTT; CDR3aa: CASSPPVTGELFF
j_gene: TRBJ1-5; len: 15; abundance: -; v_gene: TRBV30; d_gene: -; CDR3nt: TGTGCCTGGACATCAGGTCTGGGGTTGGATCAGCCCCAGCATTTT; CDR3aa: CAWTSGLGLDQPQHF
j_gene: TRBJ2-2; len: 16; abundance: -; v_gene: TRBV7-6; d_gene: TRBD1; CDR3nt: TGTGCCAGTTCAACCACAGGGGGCACCTTTGGCGGGGAGCTGTTTTTT; CDR3aa: CASSTTGGTFGGELFF
j_gene: TRBJ1-1; len: 14; abundance: -; v_gene: TRBV4-1; d_gene: TRBD1; CDR3nt: TGCGCCAGCAGCCAGGGACAGTCTCACACTGAAGCTTTCTTT; CDR3aa: CASSQGQSHTEAFF
j_gene: TRBJ2-1; len: 16; abundance: -; v_gene: TRBV5-1; d_gene: -; CDR3nt: TGCGCCAGCAGCTTCTCACAGGGAGTCACCTACAATGAGCAGTTCTTC; CDR3aa: CASSFSQGVTYNEQFF
j_gene: TRBJ2-3; len: 18; abundance: once; v_gene: TRBV27; d_gene: -; CDR3nt: TGTGCCAGCAGTTTATGGGCCCGAGGGGGAGGAGGCACAGATACGCAGTATTTT; CDR3aa: CASSLWARGGGGTDTQYF
j_gene: TRBJ2-1; len: 14; abundance: -; v_gene: TRBV4-2; d_gene: -; CDR3nt: TGTGCCAGCAGCCAGCTCGACAGCTACAATGAGCAGTTCTTC; CDR3aa: CASSQLDSYNEQFF
j_gene: TRBJ2-2; len: 16; abundance: -; v_gene: TRBV5-6; d_gene: TRBD2; CDR3nt: TGTGCCAGCAGCTTGGAGCGGGAGAGGTACACCGGGGAGCTGTTTTTT; CDR3aa: CASSLERERYTGELFF
j_gene: TRBJ2-7; len: 14; abundance: -; v_gene: TRBV29-1; d_gene: TRBD1; CDR3nt: TGCAGCTTTAAAGTCGGGACAGGCTCCTACGAGCAGTACTTC; CDR3aa: CSFKVGTGSYEQYF
j_gene: TRBJ2-1; len: 18; abundance: -; v_gene: TRBV2; d_gene: TRBD2; CDR3nt: TGTGCCAGCTCCGCGGGGGTGAACCCCGGCCCCAAACAATATGAGCAGTTCTTC; CDR3aa: CASSAGVNPGPKQYEQFF
j_gene: TRBJ1-1; len: 14; abundance: -; v_gene: TRBV27; d_gene: -; CDR3nt: TGTGCCAGCAGTTCCGGGGGCGGGCCAACCGGGGCTTTCTTT; CDR3aa: CASSSGGGPTGAFF
j_gene: TRBJ2-5; len: 14; abundance: -; v_gene: TRBV14; d_gene: TRBD1; CDR3nt: TGTGCCAGCAGCCAGGCCACAGGGGTGGAGACCCAGTACTTC; CDR3aa: CASSQATGVETQYF
j_gene: TRBJ2-7; len: 13; abundance: -; v_gene: TRBV2; d_gene: -; CDR3nt: TGTGCCAGCAAAGGGACGAGCTCCTACGAGCAGTACTTC; CDR3aa: CASKGTSSYEQYF
j_gene: TRBJ1-2; len: 13; abundance: -; v_gene: TRBV6-1; d_gene: -; CDR3nt: TGTGCCACCAAGGGGGGCCCTAACTATGGCTACACCTTC; CDR3aa: CATKGGPNYGYTF
j_gene: TRBJ2-3; len: 18; abundance: -; v_gene: TRBV27; d_gene: TRBD2; CDR3nt: TGTGCCAGCCGTTCGCGCGGGAGTAGTTTCCTCGGAGCAGATACGCAGTATTTT; CDR3aa: CASRSRGSSFLGADTQYF
j_gene: TRBJ2-7; len: 11; abundance: -; v_gene: TRBV19; d_gene: -; CDR3nt: TGTGCCAGTAGTGGGAGAGACGAGCAGTACTTC; CDR3aa: CASSGRDEQYF
j_gene: TRBJ2-5; len: 13; abundance: -; v_gene: TRBV7-2; d_gene: -; CDR3nt: TGTGCCAGCAGCTTGCCGACGCAAGAGACCCAGTACTTC; CDR3aa: CASSLPTQETQYF
j_gene: TRBJ2-1; len: 16; abundance: -; v_gene: TRBV5-1; d_gene: -; CDR3nt: TGCGCCAGCAGCTTGGATAGGGCTAGCTCCTACAATGAGCAGTTCTTC; CDR3aa: CASSLDRASSYNEQFF
j_gene: TRBJ1-1; len: 14; abundance: -; v_gene: TRBV5-6; d_gene: TRBD1; CDR3nt: TGTGCCAGCAGCTTCGGCCAGGGGGACACTGAAGCTTTCTTT; CDR3aa: CASSFGQGDTEAFF
j_gene: TRBJ2-4; len: 15; abundance: once; v_gene: TRBV27; d_gene: TRBD2; CDR3nt: TGTGCCAGCAGTCCCTTTAGCGGGGATGGGCACATTCAGTACTTC; CDR3aa: CASSPFSGDGHIQYF
j_gene: TRBJ2-6; len: 16; abundance: -; v_gene: TRBV7-6; d_gene: -; CDR3nt: TGTGCCAGCAGCTTAGCGAGATTCTCTGGGGCCAACGTCCTGACTTTC; CDR3aa: CASSLARFSGANVLTF
j_gene: TRBJ1-2; len: 16; abundance: -; v_gene: TRBV11-1; d_gene: TRBD1; CDR3nt: TGTGCCAGCATGCCCGATCACAGGGGGAAAGACTATGGCTACACCTTC; CDR3aa: CASMPDHRGKDYGYTF
j_gene: TRBJ2-5; len: 14; abundance: -; v_gene: TRBV5-6; d_gene: TRBD1; CDR3nt: TGTGCCAGCAGCATCGGACAGGGCCAAGAGACCCAGTACTTC; CDR3aa: CASSIGQGQETQYF
j_gene: TRBJ2-1; len: 15; abundance: -; v_gene: TRBV6-6; d_gene: TRBD1; CDR3nt: TGTGCCAGCAGTCAAGGGACAGGTTTATTGTATGAGCAGTTCTTC; CDR3aa: CASSQGTGLLYEQFF
j_gene: TRBJ2-7; len: 15; abundance: -; v_gene: TRBV7-9; d_gene: TRBD2; CDR3nt: TGTGCCAGCAGCTCGGCTAGCGGGAGGTCCTACGAGCAGTACTTC; CDR3aa: CASSSASGRSYEQYF
j_gene: TRBJ1-2; len: 16; abundance: -; v_gene: TRBV7-9; d_gene: -; CDR3nt: TGTGCCAGCAGCTTATGGGATGGAGGGAATCGCTATGGCTACACCTTC; CDR3aa: CASSLWDGGNRYGYTF
j_gene: TRBJ1-1; len: 14; abundance: -; v_gene: TRBV30; d_gene: TRBD1; CDR3nt: TGTGCCTGGAGTCTGACAGGGGCGAACACTGAAGCTTTCTTT; CDR3aa: CAWSLTGANTEAFF
j_gene: TRBJ2-7; len: 15; abundance: -; v_gene: TRBV29-1; d_gene: -; CDR3nt: TGCAGCGTTGAACAAGAAATAGAAGCCTCCTACGAGCAGTACTTC; CDR3aa: CSVEQEIEASYEQYF
j_gene: TRBJ2-1; len: 12; abundance: -; v_gene: TRBV7-8; d_gene: -; CDR3nt: TGTGCCAGCAGCTTAGTCCCAGATGAGCAGTTCTTC; CDR3aa: CASSLVPDEQFF